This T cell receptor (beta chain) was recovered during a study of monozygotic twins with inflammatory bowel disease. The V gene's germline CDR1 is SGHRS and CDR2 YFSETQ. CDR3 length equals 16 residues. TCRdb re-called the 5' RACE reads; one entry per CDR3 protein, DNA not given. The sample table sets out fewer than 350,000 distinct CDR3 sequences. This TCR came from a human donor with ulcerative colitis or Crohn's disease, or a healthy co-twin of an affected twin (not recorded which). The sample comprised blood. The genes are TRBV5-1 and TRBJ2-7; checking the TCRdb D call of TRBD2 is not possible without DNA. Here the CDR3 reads CASSSLGLAGSYEQYF.